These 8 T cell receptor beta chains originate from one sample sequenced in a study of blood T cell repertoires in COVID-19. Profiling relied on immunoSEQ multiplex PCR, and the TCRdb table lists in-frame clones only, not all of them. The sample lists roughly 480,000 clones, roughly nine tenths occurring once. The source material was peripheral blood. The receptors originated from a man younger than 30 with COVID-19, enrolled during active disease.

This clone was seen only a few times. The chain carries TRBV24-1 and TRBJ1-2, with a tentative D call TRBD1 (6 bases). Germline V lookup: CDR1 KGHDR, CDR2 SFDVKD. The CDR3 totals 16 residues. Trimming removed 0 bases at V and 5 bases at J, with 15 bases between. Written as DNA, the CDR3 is TGTGCCACCAGTGATTTGGGACCTACAGGGATTTATGGCTACACCTTC. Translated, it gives CATSDLGPTGIYGYTF.

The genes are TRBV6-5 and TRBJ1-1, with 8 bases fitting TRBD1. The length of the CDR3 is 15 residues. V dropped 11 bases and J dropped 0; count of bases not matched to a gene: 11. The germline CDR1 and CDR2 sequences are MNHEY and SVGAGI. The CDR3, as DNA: TGTGCCGGAAAGACAGGGGACTACATGAACACTGAAGCTTTCTTT. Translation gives CAGKTGDYMNTEAFF.

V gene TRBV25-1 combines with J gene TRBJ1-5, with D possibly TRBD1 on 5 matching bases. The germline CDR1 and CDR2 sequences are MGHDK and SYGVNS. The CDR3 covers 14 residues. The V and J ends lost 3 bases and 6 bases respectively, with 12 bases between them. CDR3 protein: CASSDNAGFQPQHF. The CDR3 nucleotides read TGTGCCAGCAGTGATAATGCAGGGTTTCAGCCCCAGCATTTT.

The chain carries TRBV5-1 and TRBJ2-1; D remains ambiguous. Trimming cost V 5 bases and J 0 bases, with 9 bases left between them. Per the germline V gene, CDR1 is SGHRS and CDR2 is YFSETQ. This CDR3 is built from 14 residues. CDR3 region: CASRPNPSYNEQFF. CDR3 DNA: TGCGCCAGCAGGCCTAACCCCTCCTACAATGAGCAGTTCTTC.

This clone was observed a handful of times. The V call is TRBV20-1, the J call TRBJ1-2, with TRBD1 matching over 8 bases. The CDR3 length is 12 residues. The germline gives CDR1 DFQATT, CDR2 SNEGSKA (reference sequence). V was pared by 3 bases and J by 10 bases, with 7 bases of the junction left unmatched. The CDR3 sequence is CSASPTGEPYTF. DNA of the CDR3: TGCAGTGCTAGTCCGACAGGGGAACCCTACACCTTC.

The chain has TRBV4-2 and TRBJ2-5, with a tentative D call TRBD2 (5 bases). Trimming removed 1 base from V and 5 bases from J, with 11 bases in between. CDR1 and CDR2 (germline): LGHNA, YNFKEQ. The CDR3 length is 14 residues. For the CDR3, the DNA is TGTGCCAGCAGCCAAGCCCCTAGCTTGGAGACCCAGTACTTC. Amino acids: CASSQAPSLETQYF.

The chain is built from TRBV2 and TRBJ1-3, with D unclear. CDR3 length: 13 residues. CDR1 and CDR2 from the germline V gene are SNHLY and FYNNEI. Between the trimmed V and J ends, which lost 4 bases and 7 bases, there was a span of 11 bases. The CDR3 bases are TGTGCCAGCAGTGTGATGGGAGGGAACACCATATATTTT. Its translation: CASSVMGGNTIYF. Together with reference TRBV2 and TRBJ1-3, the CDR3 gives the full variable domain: EPEVTQTPSHQVTQMGQEVILRCVPISNHLYFYWYRQILGQKVEFLVSFYNNEISEKSEIFDDQFSVERPDGSNFTLKIRSTKLEDSAMYFCASSVMGGNTIYFGEGSWLTVV.

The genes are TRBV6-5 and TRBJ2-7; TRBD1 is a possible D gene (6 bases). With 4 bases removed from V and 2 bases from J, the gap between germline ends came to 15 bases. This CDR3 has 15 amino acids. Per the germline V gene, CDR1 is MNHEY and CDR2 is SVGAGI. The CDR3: CASSSGTLHTYEQYF. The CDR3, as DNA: TGTGCCAGCAGTTCCGGGACACTCCACACCTACGAGCAGTACTTC.